This TCR beta chain was identified during a study of Ad26.COV2.S vaccination and SARS-CoV-2 variants. Study background: Of the COV1001 trial arms, the Ad26.COV2.S arm included the donor. Study-wide results and limits: Breadth and depth estimates from TCRs may understate total T cell responses.

The CDR3 contains 15 residues. V was pared by 4 bases and J by 4 bases, with 14 bases between. Germline lookup yields CDR1 SNHLY and CDR2 FYNNEI. Treatment specified: around 19 received Ad26.COV2.S at low or high dose, single or two shots; 5 received placebo; per-sample allocation not given. Sampling was done on day 63 after the first vaccine or placebo injection. Data came from immunoSEQ multiplex PCR; TCRdb stores just in-frame clones and leaves some out. The table records about 410,000 clones, about 88% of them present only once. A single count supports this clone. Antigen: not known. This clonotype was obtained from a person aged 18-60 years who received the Ad26.COV2.S COVID-19 vaccine or a placebo. The chain joins TRBV2 to TRBJ2-1; tentatively, D is TRBD2 (5 bases). The sequences come from peripheral blood, collected in a trial of Ad26.COV2.S vaccine versus placebo. CDR3: CASSAGRPFYNEQFF. The DNA for the CDR3 is TGTGCCAGCAGTGCGGGAAGACCCTTTTACAATGAGCAGTTCTTC.